Following are 2 T cell receptor beta chains from one sample sequenced in a study of radiation and T cells in renal cell carcinoma. Time point here: blood 4 weeks post-SBRT, at nephrectomy. Specified treatment: 15 Gy SBRT to primary tumor, nephrectomy 4 weeks later. Only in-frame clones appear in the TCRdb table, and some are missing; sequencing was by immunoSEQ multiplex PCR. The data contain some 150,000 clones, 70% to 90% of them singletons. This sample comprised blood, obtained from a patient whose treatment included radiotherapy and nephrectomy. The receptors come from a woman aged 45-59 years with renal cell carcinoma.

The chain joins TRBV6-4 to TRBJ2-2, with 8 positions matching TRBD1. The trim removed 8 bases at V and 1 base at J, leaving 12 bases unmatched. Looked up from germline, CDR1 is MRHNA and CDR2 is SNTAGT. The CDR3 extends over 17 amino acids. The CDR3 protein is CASGARSGTGNTGELFF. The CDR3 nucleotides read TGTGCCAGCGGAGCAAGATCCGGGACAGGGAACACCGGGGAGCTGTTTTTT.

The chain couples TRBV30 to TRBJ2-7, with TRBD2 as a possible D gene (5 bases). The CDR3 extends over 13 amino acids. Trimming cost V 0 bases and J 10 bases, with 16 bases left between them. Germline V gene data show CDR1 as GTSNPN and CDR2 as SVGIG (reference sequence). The CDR3 sequence: CAWSVQAPGGQYF. DNA of the CDR3: TGTGCCTGGAGTGTTCAGGCCCCAGGAGGACAGTACTTC. Variable domain in full (rest from reference TRBV30 and TRBJ2-7): SQTIHQWPATLVQPVGSPLSLECTVEGTSNPNLYWYRQAAGRGLQLLFYSVGIGQISSEVPQNLSASRPQDRQFILSSKKLLLSDSGFYLCAWSVQAPGGQYFGPGTRLTVT.